This T cell receptor beta chain was obtained from a study of beta chain features in type 1 diabetes. This clone turned up a few times. The germline V gene encodes CDR1 SGHNT and CDR2 YENEEA. The CDR3 covers 12 residues. Unmatched junction bases numbered 10, after V lost 5 bases and J lost 12 bases. TCRB transcripts that were expressed got sequenced, as all of the isolated RNA had been reverse transcribed. The assay was immunoSEQ multiplex PCR, and TCRdb's table has in-frame clones only and misses some. The data contain 310,000 or so clones, 8% of them seen just once; the ten biggest clones take up roughly 0.44%.

This TCR came from a woman aged 18-29 years in good health. The rearrangement joins TRBV11-3 to TRBJ2-7, with 7 bases fitting TRBD1. Sequencing was carried out using central memory CD4+ T cells from blood. CDR3 in DNA: TGTGCCAGCAGCGCGCCTGACAGGGAATGGTACTTC. Protein product: CASSAPDREWYF.